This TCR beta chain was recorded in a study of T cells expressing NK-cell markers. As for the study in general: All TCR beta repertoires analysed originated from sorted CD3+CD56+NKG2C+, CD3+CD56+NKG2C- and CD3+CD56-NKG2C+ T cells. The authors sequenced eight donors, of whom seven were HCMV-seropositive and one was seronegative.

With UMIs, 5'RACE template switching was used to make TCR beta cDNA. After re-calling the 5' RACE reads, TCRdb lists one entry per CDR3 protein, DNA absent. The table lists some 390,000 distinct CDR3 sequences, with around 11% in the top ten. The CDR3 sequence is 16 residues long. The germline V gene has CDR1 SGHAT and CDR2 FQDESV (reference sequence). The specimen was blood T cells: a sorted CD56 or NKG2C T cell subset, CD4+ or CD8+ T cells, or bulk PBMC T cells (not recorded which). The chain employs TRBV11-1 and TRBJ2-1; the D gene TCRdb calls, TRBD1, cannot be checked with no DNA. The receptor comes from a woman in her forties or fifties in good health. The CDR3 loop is CASSLPFRGDYNEQFF.